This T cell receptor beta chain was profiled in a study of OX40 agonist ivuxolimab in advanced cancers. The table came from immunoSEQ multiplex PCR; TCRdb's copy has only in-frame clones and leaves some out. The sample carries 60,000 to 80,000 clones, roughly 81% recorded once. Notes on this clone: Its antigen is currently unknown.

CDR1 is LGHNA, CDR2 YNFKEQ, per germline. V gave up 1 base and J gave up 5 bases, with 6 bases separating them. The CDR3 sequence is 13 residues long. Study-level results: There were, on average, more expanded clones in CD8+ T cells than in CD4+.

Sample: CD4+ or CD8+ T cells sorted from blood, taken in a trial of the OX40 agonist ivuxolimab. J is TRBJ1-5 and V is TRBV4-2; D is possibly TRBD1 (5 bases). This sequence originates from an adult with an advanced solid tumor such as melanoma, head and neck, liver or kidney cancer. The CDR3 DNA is TGTGCCAGCAGCCAAGGGGGCGATCAGCCCCAGCATTTT. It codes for CASSQGGDQPQHF.